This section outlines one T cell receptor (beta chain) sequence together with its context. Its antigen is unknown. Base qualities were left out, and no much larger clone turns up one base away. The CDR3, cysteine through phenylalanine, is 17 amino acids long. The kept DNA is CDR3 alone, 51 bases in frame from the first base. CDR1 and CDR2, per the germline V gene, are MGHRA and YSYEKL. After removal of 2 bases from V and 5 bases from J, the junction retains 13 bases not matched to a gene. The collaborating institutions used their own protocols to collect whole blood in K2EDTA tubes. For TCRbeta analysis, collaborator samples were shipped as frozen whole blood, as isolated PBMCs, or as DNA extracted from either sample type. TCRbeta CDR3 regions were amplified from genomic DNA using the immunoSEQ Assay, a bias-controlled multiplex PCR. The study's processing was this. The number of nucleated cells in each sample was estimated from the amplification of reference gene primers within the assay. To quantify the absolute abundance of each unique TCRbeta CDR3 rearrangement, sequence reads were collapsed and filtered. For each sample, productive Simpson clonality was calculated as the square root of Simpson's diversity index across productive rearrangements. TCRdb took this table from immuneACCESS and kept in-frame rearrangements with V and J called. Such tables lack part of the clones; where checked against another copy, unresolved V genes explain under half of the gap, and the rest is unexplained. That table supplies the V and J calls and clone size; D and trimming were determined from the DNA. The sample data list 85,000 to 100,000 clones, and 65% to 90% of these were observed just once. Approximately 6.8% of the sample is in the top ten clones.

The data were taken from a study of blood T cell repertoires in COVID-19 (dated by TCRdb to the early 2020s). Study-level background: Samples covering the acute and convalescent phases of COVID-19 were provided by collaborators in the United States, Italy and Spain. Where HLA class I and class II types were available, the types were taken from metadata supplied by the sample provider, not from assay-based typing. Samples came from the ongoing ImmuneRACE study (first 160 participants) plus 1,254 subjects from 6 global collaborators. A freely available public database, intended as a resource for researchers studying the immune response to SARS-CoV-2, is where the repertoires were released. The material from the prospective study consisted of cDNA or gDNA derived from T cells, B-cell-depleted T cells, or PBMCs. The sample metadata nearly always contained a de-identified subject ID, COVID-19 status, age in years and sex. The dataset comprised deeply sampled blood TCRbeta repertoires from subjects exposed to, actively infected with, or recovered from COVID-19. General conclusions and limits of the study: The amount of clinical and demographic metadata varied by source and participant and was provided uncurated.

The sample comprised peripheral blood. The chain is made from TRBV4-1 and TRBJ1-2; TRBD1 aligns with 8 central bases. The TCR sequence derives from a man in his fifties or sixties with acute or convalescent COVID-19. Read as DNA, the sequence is TGCGCCAGCAGCCAACTCCCGGGACAGGAGGGTTATTATGGCTACACCTTC. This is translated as CASSQLPGQEGYYGYTF.